This TCR beta chain derives from a study of cytomegalovirus exposure and HLA in healthy donors. The ends were cut back, 4 bases at V and 5 bases at J, with 10 bases in the middle. The germline V gene has CDR1 SGHDT and CDR2 YYEEEE. This CDR3 has 13 amino acids. Findings of the study overall: Among TCR beta chains of equal frequency, HLA-associated ones were more clonally expanded in a later analysis. Researchers reported in a later analysis that common viral pathogens appeared linked to several top clusters. One variant, a missense change in DCLRE1C, was linked in a later analysis to TCR beta V- and J-gene trimming.

In regard to this clone: No antigen is known for it.

These donors counted as nominally healthy when sampled, but unrecorded immune exposures were likely. PCR primers comprised 60 Vbeta and 13 Jbeta primers. Libraries were prepared by immunoSEQ multiplex PCR; TCRdb keeps only in-frame clonotypes and omits some of them. The top ten hold around 4.9% of the sample, which has over 100,000 clones, around 70% seen once. What was sequenced was PBMCs. The TCR originated in a man aged 25 to 40 in good health and CMV-seropositive. The V and J genes are TRBV5-6 and TRBJ1-5, with a tentative D call TRBD1 (5 bases). CDR3 DNA sequence: TGTGCCAGCAGCGTCGTAGGGGATCAGCCCCAGCATTTT. It codes for CASSVVGDQPQHF.